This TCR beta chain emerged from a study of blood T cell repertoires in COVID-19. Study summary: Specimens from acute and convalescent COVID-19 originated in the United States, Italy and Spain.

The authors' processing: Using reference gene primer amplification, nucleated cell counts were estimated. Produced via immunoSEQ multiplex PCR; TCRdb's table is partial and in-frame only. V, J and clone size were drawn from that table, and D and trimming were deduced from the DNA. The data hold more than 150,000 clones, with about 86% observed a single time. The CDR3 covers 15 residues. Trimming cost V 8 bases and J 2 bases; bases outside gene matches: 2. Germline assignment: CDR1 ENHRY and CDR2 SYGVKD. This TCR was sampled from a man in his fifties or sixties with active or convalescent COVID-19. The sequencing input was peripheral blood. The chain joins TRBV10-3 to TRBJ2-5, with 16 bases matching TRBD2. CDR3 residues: CAIGTSGRGQETQYF. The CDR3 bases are TGTGCCATCGGGACTAGCGGGAGGGGACAAGAGACCCAGTACTTC.